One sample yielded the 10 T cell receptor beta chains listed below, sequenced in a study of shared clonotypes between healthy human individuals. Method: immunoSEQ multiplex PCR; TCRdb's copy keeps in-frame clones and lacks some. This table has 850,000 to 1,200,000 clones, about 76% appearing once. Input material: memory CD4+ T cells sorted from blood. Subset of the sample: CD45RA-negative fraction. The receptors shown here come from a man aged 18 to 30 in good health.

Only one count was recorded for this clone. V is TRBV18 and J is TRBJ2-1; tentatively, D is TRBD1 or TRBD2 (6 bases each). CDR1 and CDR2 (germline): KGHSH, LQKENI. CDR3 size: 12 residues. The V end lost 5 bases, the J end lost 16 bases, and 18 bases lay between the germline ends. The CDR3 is CASSSLSGDFFF. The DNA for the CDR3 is TGTGCCAGCTCAAGCTTATCAGGGGACTTTTTCTTC.

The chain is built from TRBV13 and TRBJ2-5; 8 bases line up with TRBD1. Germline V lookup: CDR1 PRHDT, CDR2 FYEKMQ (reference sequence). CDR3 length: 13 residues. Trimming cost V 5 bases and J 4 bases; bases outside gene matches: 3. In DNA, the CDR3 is TGTGCCAGCAGCATGACAGGGGCAGAGACCCAGTACTTC. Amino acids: CASSMTGAETQYF.

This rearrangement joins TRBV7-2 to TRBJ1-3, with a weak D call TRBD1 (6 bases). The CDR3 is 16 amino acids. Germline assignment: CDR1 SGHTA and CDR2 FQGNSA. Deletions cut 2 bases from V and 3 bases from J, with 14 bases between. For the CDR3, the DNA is TGTGCCAGCAGCTTATGGGGGCCTAGTAGTGGAAACACCATATATTTT. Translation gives CASSLWGPSSGNTIYF.

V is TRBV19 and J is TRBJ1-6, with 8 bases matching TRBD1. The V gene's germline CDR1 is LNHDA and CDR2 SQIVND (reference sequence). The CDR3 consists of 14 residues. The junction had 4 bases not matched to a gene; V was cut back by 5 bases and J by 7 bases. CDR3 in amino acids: CASSHRGDNSPLHF. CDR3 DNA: TGTGCCAGTAGTCACAGGGGGGACAATTCACCCCTCCACTTT.

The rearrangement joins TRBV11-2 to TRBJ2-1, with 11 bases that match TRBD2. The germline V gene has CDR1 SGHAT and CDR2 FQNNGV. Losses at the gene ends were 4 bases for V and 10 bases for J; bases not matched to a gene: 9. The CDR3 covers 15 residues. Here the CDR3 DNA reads TGTGCCAGCAGCTCGTTAGCGGGGGGGCCAGGGGAGCAGTTCTTC. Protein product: CASSSLAGGPGEQFF.

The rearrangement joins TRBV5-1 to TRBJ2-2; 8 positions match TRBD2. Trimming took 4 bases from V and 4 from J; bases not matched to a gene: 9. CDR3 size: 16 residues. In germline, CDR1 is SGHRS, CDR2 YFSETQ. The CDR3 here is CASSLRTSLGTGELFF. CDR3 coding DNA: TGCGCCAGCAGCCTACGGACTAGCCTCGGCACCGGGGAGCTGTTTTTT.

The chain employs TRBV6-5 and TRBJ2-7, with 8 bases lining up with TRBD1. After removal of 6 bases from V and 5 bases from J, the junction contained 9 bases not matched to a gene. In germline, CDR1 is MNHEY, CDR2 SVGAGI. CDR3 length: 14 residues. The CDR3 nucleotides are TGTGCCAGCAGCCCTCTGACAGGGGCGAACGAGCAGTACTTC. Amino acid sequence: CASSPLTGANEQYF.

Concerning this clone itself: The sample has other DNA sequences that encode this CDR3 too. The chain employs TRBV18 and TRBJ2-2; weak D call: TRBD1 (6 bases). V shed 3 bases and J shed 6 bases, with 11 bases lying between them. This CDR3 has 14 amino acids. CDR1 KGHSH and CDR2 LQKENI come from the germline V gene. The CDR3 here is CASSPQQGAGELFF. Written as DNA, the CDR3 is TGTGCCAGCTCACCCCAACAGGGTGCCGGGGAGCTGTTTTTT. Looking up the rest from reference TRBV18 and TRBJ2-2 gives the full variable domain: NAGVMQNPRHLVRRRGQEARLRCSPMKGHSHVYWYRQLPEEGLKFMVYLQKENIIDESGMPKERFSAEFPKEGPSILRIQQVVRGDSAAYFCASSPQQGAGELFFGEGSRLTVL.

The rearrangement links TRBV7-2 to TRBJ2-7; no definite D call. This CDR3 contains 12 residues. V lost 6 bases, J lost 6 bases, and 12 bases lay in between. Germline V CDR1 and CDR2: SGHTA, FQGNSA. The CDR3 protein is CASSSAWSEQYF. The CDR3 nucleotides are TGTGCCAGCAGTTCGGCGTGGAGCGAGCAGTACTTC.

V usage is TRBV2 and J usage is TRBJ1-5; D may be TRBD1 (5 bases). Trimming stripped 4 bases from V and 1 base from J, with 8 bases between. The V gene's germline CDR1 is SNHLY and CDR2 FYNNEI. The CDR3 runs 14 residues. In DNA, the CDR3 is TGTGCCAGCAGTGGACAGATGAGCAATCAGCCCCAGCATTTT. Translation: CASSGQMSNQPQHF.